These 8 T cell receptor beta chains were sequenced from one sample in a study of blood T cell repertoires in COVID-19 (TCRdb year 2020). Library creation used the immunoSEQ multiplex PCR assay. The immuneACCESS repertoire file appears here via TCRdb, limited to in-frame rearrangements. These files lack a portion of the clones; in checked studies, under half of the deficit traces to unresolved V genes, and the cause of the others is not known. For this sample the table gives 200,000 to 300,000 clones, of which over 70% were detected only once. The ten largest clones add up to roughly 27% of the sample. The sequencing sample was made of peripheral blood. These receptors came from a man aged 40-55 years with acute or convalescent COVID-19.

CDR3 bases: TGTGCCAGCAGCTTAGCGGGAGGGCAAGAGACCCAGTACTTC. Translation: CASSLAGGQETQYF. J is TRBJ2-5 and V is TRBV7-2; 7 bases map to TRBD2. With 0 bases clipped from V and 2 bases from J, the junction kept 0 bases outside the gene matches. The CDR3 is 14 amino acids. CDR1 is SGHTA and CDR2 is FQGNSA in the germline V gene.

This clone was seen a handful of times. The genes are TRBV19 and TRBJ1-5; 9 bases match TRBD1. The trim removed 7 bases at V and 6 bases at J, leaving 10 bases unmatched. The CDR3 consists of 15 residues. CDR1 LNHDA and CDR2 SQIVND come from the germline V gene (reference sequence). The CDR3 loop is CASNKGQGLFQPQHF. The CDR3 nucleotides read TGTGCCAGTAATAAGGGACAGGGTCTCTTTCAGCCCCAGCATTTT.

The rearrangement links TRBV7-3 to TRBJ2-5; 12 bases align to TRBD2. The germline V gene encodes CDR1 SGHTA and CDR2 FQGTGA. The CDR3 spans 15 residues. V gave up 3 bases and J gave up 4 bases; unmatched junction bases: 3. CDR3 coding DNA: TGTGCCAGCAGCTTTACTAGCGGGAGGCGAGAGACCCAGTACTTC. It yields the protein CASSFTSGRRETQYF.

The sample holds one count of this clone. V usage is TRBV4-1 and J usage is TRBJ2-5; 8 nucleotides align to TRBD2. The CDR3 runs 16 residues. Trimming took 2 bases from V and 2 from J; bases not matched to a gene: 7. CDR1 and CDR2 (germline): MGHRA, YSYEKL. CDR3 in DNA: TGCGCCAGCAGCCAAAGTGGACTAGCTCTTCAAGAGACCCAGTACTTC. Translating it yields CASSQSGLALQETQYF.

The chain is built from TRBV7-2 and TRBJ2-5; the match to TRBD2 covers 7 bases. Germline V gives CDR1 SGHTA, CDR2 FQGNSA. The CDR3 length is 13 residues. J gave up 3 bases and V 7 bases, and 5 bases lay outside the gene matches. The CDR3 spells CASKPSGEETQYF. CDR3 sequence (DNA): TGTGCCAGCAAGCCTAGCGGAGAAGAGACCCAGTACTTC.

As DNA, the CDR3 is TGTGCCAGCAGTGGGGGGGACAGGCCCTACGAGCAGTACTTC. Translation gives CASSGGDRPYEQYF. The genes are TRBV28 and TRBJ2-7; weak D call: TRBD1 (8 bases). The CDR3 runs 14 residues. CDR1 is MDHEN and CDR2 is SYDVKM in the germline V gene. V was shortened by 5 bases and J by 2 bases, with 13 bases between the two germline ends.

The chain carries TRBV19 and TRBJ2-7; 13 bases match TRBD2. Trimming took 5 bases from V and 2 from J; bases not matched to a gene: 3. This CDR3 has 15 amino acids. The germline CDR1 and CDR2 sequences are LNHDA and SQIVND (reference sequence). The CDR3 sequence: CASSWGTSGTYEQYF. The CDR3 region has the DNA TGTGCCAGTAGTTGGGGGACTAGCGGGACCTACGAGCAGTACTTC.

By share, this clone counts as medium-sized. V is TRBV6-5 and J is TRBJ1-1; D not certain. Trimming shortened V by 6 bases and J by 6 bases, and 8 bases separated the two germline ends. Germline lookup yields CDR1 MNHEY and CDR2 SVGAGI. The CDR3 totals 11 residues. In DNA form, the CDR3 reads TGTGCCAGCAGAGACGGGGCTGAAGCTTTCTTT. Translating gives CASRDGAEAFF.